The 26 T cell receptor beta chains below all came from one sample that was sequenced in a study of control samples from healthy donors and cancer patients. The assay was immunoSEQ multiplex PCR, and TCRdb's table has in-frame clones only and misses some. The sample has some 74,000 clones, less than 95% seen once. The source material was blood. Receptors were obtained from a woman in her twenties or thirties in good health.

The chain recombines TRBV5-1 with TRBJ1-2; D is undetermined. The germline CDR1 and CDR2 sequences are SGHRS and YFSETQ. Between the trimmed V and J ends, which lost 0 bases and 7 bases, there was a span of 13 bases. This CDR3 has 14 residues. CDR3 sequence: CASSLGQPRAGYTF. CDR3 nucleotides: TGCGCCAGCAGCTTGGGGCAGCCTAGGGCTGGCTACACCTTC.

The rearrangement links TRBV15 to TRBJ1-5; 8 nucleotides line up with TRBD1. The CDR3 has 15 amino acids. CDR1 and CDR2 from the germline V gene are LNHNV and YYDKDF (reference sequence). The trim removed 5 bases at V and 3 bases at J, leaving 6 bases unmatched. The CDR3 is CATSRSDRDNQPQHF. The CDR3 DNA reads TGTGCCACCAGCCGTTCGGACAGGGACAATCAGCCCCAGCATTTT.

DNA for the CDR3: TGTGCCACCAGTGAGGCGGGACAGGGGCCCACAGATACGCAGTATTTT. It codes for CATSEAGQGPTDTQYF. The chain joins TRBV24-1 to TRBJ2-3, with 10 bases that match TRBD1. Trimming cost V 4 bases and J 2 bases; bases outside gene matches: 5. Germline V gene lookup returns CDR1 KGHDR and CDR2 SFDVKD. There are 16 residues in the CDR3.

This chain joins TRBV3-1 (or the pseudogene TRBV3-2) and TRBJ2-4; D uncertain. The germline gives CDR1 LGHDT, CDR2 YNNKEL (reference sequence). CDR3 length: 13 amino acids. The V gene lost 0 bases and the J gene lost 2 bases, with 2 bases spanning the gap. CDR3 loop: CASSQDPKNIQYF. The DNA for the CDR3 is TGTGCCAGCAGCCAAGATCCCAAAAACATTCAGTACTTC.

The rearrangement joins TRBV6-5 to TRBJ1-1; D is uncertain. V was pared by 5 bases and J by 1 base, with 8 bases between. The CDR3 contains 13 residues. Looked up from germline, CDR1 is MNHEY and CDR2 is SVGAGI. This CDR3 is CASSQEPNTEAFF. The CDR3 region has the DNA TGTGCCAGCAGTCAGGAACCGAACACTGAAGCTTTCTTT.

This sequence joins TRBV9 and TRBJ1-4; TRBD1 agrees at 9 bases. This CDR3 is 18 amino acids long. CDR1 is SGDLS, CDR2 YYNGEE, per germline. V lost 0 bases and J lost 7; bases outside the gene matches: 13. CDR3 in amino acids: CASSVDPGDRGYGEKLFF. The CDR3 DNA follows: TGTGCCAGCAGCGTAGATCCGGGAGACAGGGGGTATGGTGAAAAACTGTTTTTT.

This chain connects TRBV9 to TRBJ1-6, with a tentative D call TRBD1 (6 bases). The CDR3 is 15 residues long. V lost 0 bases, J lost 10 bases, and 14 bases lay in between. CDR1 and CDR2 from the germline V gene are SGDLS and YYNGEE. The CDR3 nucleotides read TGTGCCAGCAGCGTAGATGGCAGGGGAGGATCACCCCTCCACTTT. This encodes CASSVDGRGGSPLHF.

V gene TRBV4-1 combines with J gene TRBJ1-1; D unclear. The V and J ends lost 5 bases and 0 bases respectively, with 10 bases between them. Germline lookup yields CDR1 MGHRA and CDR2 YSYEKL. The CDR3 has 14 amino acids. The CDR3 nucleotides read TGCGCCAGCAGCATCGCAGGCATGAACACTGAAGCTTTCTTT. Translated, it gives CASSIAGMNTEAFF.

The V and J genes are TRBV30 and TRBJ1-3; possibly TRBD1 for D (5 bases). This CDR3 region has 15 residues. Germline V gives CDR1 GTSNPN, CDR2 SVGIG (reference sequence). V dropped 3 bases and J dropped 0 bases, with 12 bases sitting between them. CDR3 protein: CAWRGIGVSGNTIYF. In DNA form, the CDR3 reads TGTGCCTGGAGGGGTATAGGGGTCTCTGGAAACACCATATATTTT.

The CDR3, as DNA: TGCGCCAGCAGCTTGGGGGTCTGGAGCTCCACTGAAGCTTTCTTT. This encodes CASSLGVWSSTEAFF. The chain recombines TRBV5-1 with TRBJ1-1; D is undetermined. The CDR3 contains 15 residues. V was pared by 0 bases and J by 4 bases, with 13 bases between. Germline-derived CDR1 and CDR2 are SGHRS and YFSETQ.

CDR3 residues: CASSLLTSGGPTKNIQYF. The CDR3 DNA reads as TGCGCCAGCAGCTTGTTAACTAGCGGGGGGCCTACCAAAAACATTCAGTACTTC. J is TRBJ2-4 and V is TRBV5-1, with 12 bases aligning to TRBD2. In germline, CDR1 is SGHRS, CDR2 YFSETQ. V lost 1 base and J lost 2; bases outside the gene matches: 7. This CDR3 has 18 residues. The whole variable domain, filled in from reference TRBV5-1 and TRBJ2-4, reads KAGVTQTPRYLIKTRGQQVTLSCSPISGHRSVSWYQQTPGQGLQFLFEYFSETQRNKGNFPGRFSGRQFSNSRSEMNVSTLELGDSALYLCASSLLTSGGPTKNIQYFGAGTRLSVL.

The rearrangement links TRBV2 to TRBJ2-3; D is perhaps TRBD2 (7 bases). V lost 4 bases and J lost 9, with 14 bases in between. CDR1 and CDR2 (germline): SNHLY, FYNNEI. The CDR3 runs to 13 residues. The CDR3: CASSGVGGRTQYF. CDR3 sequence (DNA): TGTGCCAGCAGTGGGGTCGGGGGGCGCACGCAGTATTTT.

This clone was recorded only once. The gene calls are TRBV7-3 and TRBJ2-1; 9 nucleotides align to TRBD2. Germline trimming cut 0 bases from V and 5 bases from J; bases unmatched to any gene: 5. This CDR3 spans 16 amino acids. Looked up from germline, CDR1 is SGHTA and CDR2 is FQGTGA. CDR3 sequence: CASSLTGASGDNEQFF. Written as DNA, the CDR3 is TGTGCCAGCAGCTTAACTGGGGCTAGCGGGGACAATGAGCAGTTCTTC.

The rearrangement uses TRBV3-1 (or the pseudogene TRBV3-2) and TRBJ1-1; D gene uncertain. Between the trimmed V and J ends, which lost 0 bases and 2 bases, there was a span of 13 bases. The germline V gene has CDR1 LGHDT and CDR2 YNNKEL (reference sequence). The CDR3 totals 16 residues. The CDR3 loop reads CASSQEGTLKNTEAFF. The CDR3 coding sequence is TGTGCCAGCAGCCAAGAAGGCACGTTGAAAAACACTGAAGCTTTCTTT.

This clone was detected only once. This sequence joins TRBV28 and TRBJ1-5; D unclear. With 3 bases removed from V and 3 bases from J, the gap between germline ends came to 9 bases. Germline V gene data show CDR1 as MDHEN and CDR2 as SYDVKM. This CDR3 has 14 amino acids. The CDR3 DNA follows: TGTGCCAGCAGTTTCGTCAGGCACAATCAGCCCCAGCATTTT. Protein product: CASSFVRHNQPQHF.

This chain uses TRBV19 with TRBJ1-1; D is undetermined. Trimming stripped 1 base from V and 8 bases from J, with 14 bases between. The CDR3 has 14 amino acids. CDR1 and CDR2 (germline): LNHDA, SQIVND (reference sequence). As DNA, the CDR3 is TGTGCCAGTAGTATAGGGGCCAAGGACCGGGAAGCTTTCTTT. This codes for CASSIGAKDREAFF. The full variable domain, its missing parts supplied by reference TRBV19 and TRBJ1-1, is DGGITQSPKYLFRKEGQNVTLSCEQNLNHDAMYWYRQDPGQGLRLIYYSQIVNDFQKGDIAEGYSVSREKKESFPLTVTSAQKNPTAFYLCASSIGAKDREAFFGQGTRLTVV.

This clone occurred once. The J gene is TRBJ1-3, the V gene TRBV27; 9 nucleotides match TRBD1. The germline CDR1 and CDR2 sequences are MNHEY and SMNVEV (reference sequence). The CDR3 has 14 residues. V shed 6 bases and J 2 bases; nucleotides not matched to a gene: 2. The CDR3 here is CASRGTGPGNTIYF. Here the CDR3 DNA reads TGTGCCAGCAGGGGGACAGGGCCTGGAAACACCATATATTTT.

This chain joins TRBV4-2 and TRBJ2-3; D might be TRBD2 (6 bases). CDR3 size: 15 residues. The ends were cut back, 1 base at V and 0 bases at J, with 8 bases in the middle. In germline, CDR1 is LGHNA, CDR2 YNFKEQ. DNA for the CDR3: TGTGCCAGCAGCCAAGTTGCGGGGAGCACAGATACGCAGTATTTT. This gives the protein CASSQVAGSTDTQYF.

This clone was seen only once. The gene calls are TRBV9 and TRBJ2-2; TRBD1 matches at 8 bases. The CDR3 loop spans 16 amino acids. V gave up 3 bases and J gave up 0 bases; unmatched junction bases: 4. Germline CDR1 SGDLS, CDR2 YYNGEE. CDR3: CASSARGQPNTGELFF. The CDR3, as DNA: TGTGCCAGCAGCGCCAGGGGGCAACCGAACACCGGGGAGCTGTTTTTT.

The table lists this clone with a count of one. V usage is TRBV12-3 or TRBV12-4 and J usage is TRBJ2-5, with 11 bases identical to TRBD1. V shed 8 bases and J 5 bases; nucleotides not matched to a gene: 1. This CDR3 comprises 12 residues. CDR3 sequence (DNA): TGTGCCAGCGGGACAGGGGGGGAGACCCAGTACTTC. Protein product: CASGTGGETQYF.

This rearrangement joins TRBV2 to TRBJ1-5; tentative D call: TRBD1 (5 bases). V was pared by 1 base and J by 6 bases, with 13 bases between. Looked up from germline, CDR1 is SNHLY and CDR2 is FYNNEI. The CDR3 extends over 15 amino acids. The CDR3: CASSEERGLGQPQHF. CDR3 in DNA: TGTGCCAGCAGTGAAGAAAGGGGTTTAGGTCAGCCCCAGCATTTT.

This chain connects TRBV12-3 or TRBV12-4 to TRBJ1-1, with D tentatively TRBD1 (6 bases). V gave up 6 bases and J gave up 1 base, with 9 bases separating them. The CDR3 spans 13 residues. The CDR3 protein is CASRGTKNTEAFF. In nucleotides, the CDR3 is TGTGCCAGCAGGGGGACAAAGAACACTGAAGCTTTCTTT.

The V and J genes are TRBV30 and TRBJ2-7, with D possibly matching TRBD2 (6 bases). This CDR3 contains 17 residues. The ends were cut back, 7 bases at V and 0 bases at J, with 25 bases in the middle. Germline V gene sequence: CDR1 GTSNPN, CDR2 SVGIG (reference sequence). This CDR3 reads CAFRRGLSSTSSYEQYF. The DNA of the CDR3 is TGTGCCTTTCGACGGGGGTTATCGTCAACGAGCTCCTACGAGCAGTACTTC.

The chain carries TRBV2 and TRBJ1-2, with a tentative D call TRBD1 (5 bases). The germline CDR1 and CDR2 sequences are SNHLY and FYNNEI. This CDR3 spans 15 amino acids. The germline V and J ends were trimmed by 0 bases and 4 bases, with 12 bases remaining between them. In DNA form, the CDR3 reads TGTGCCAGCAGTGAAGCGCTCGGGGGAGGCTATGGCTACACCTTC. This codes for CASSEALGGGYGYTF.

The CDR3 here is CASSIGTYEQPQHF. Written as DNA, the CDR3 is TGTGCCAGTAGTATCGGGACGTACGAACAGCCCCAGCATTTT. The rearrangement uses TRBV19 and TRBJ1-5; D may be TRBD1 (5 bases). Germline values: CDR1 LNHDA, CDR2 SQIVND (reference sequence). The CDR3 totals 14 residues. V was pared by 3 bases and J by 7 bases, with 13 bases between.

The V gene is TRBV6-6, the J gene TRBJ1-5; D unclear. This CDR3 comprises 11 residues. Germline lookup yields CDR1 MNHNY and CDR2 SVGAGI (reference sequence). Trimming took 2 bases from V and 9 from J, leaving 5 bases between them. CDR3 amino acids: CASSYPSPQHF. CDR3 nucleotide sequence: TGTGCCAGCAGTTACCCGTCGCCCCAGCATTTT.